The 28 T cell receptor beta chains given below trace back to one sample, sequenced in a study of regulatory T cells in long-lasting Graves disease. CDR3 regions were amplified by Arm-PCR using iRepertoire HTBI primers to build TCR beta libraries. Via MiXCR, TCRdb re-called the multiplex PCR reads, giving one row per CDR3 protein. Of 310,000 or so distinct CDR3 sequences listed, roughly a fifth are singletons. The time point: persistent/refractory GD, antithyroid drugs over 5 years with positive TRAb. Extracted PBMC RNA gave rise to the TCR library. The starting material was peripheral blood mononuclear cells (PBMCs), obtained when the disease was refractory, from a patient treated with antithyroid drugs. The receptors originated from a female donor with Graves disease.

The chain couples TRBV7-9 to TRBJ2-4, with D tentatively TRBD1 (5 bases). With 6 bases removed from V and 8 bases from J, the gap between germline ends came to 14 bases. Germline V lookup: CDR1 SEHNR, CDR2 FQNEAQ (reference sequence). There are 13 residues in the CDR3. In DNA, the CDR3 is TGTGCCAGCAGTTTTGGGGCTATTGACATTCAGTACTTC. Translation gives CASSFGAIDIQYF.

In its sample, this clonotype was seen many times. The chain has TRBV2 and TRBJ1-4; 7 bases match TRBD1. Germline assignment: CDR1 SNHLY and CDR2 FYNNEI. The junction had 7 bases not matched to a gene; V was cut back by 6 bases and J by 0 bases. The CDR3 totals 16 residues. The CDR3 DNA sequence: TGTGCCAGCAGCTTCGAGGGGGCCTCAACTAATGAAAAACTGTTTTTT. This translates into CASSFEGASTNEKLFF.

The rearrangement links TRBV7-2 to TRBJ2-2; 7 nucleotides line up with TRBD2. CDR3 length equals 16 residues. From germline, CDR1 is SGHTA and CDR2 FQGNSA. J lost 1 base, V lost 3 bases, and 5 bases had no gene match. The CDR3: CASSLEGGRNTGELFF. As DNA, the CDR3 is TGTGCCAGCAGCTTGGAGGGAGGGCGGAACACCGGGGAGCTGTTTTTT.

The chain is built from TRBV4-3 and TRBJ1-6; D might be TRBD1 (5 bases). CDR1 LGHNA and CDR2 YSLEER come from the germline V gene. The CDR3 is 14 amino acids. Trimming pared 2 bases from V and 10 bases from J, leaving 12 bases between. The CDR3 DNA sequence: TGCGCCAGCAGCCAACGGGACGCTCACTCACCCCTCCACTTT. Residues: CASSQRDAHSPLHF.

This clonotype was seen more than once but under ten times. The CDR3 DNA is TGTGCCAGCAGTCTCGCTTGGGGCACTGAAGCTTTCTTT. Its protein product is CASSLAWGTEAFF. V usage is TRBV27 and J usage is TRBJ1-1; D remains ambiguous. This CDR3 is built from 13 residues. The V end was cut by 5 bases, the J end by 4 bases, with 11 bases between. Germline V gene data show CDR1 as MNHEY and CDR2 as SMNVEV (reference sequence).

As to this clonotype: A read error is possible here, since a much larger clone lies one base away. This CDR3 is CATSSTRGDTEALF. The CDR3 DNA reads TGTGCCACCAGCTCCACTCGGGGGGACACTGAAGCTCTCTTT. The chain couples TRBV15 to TRBJ1-1, with a possible D match to TRBD1 (6 bases). This CDR3 is 14 amino acids long. The germline gives CDR1 LNHNV, CDR2 YYDKDF (reference sequence).

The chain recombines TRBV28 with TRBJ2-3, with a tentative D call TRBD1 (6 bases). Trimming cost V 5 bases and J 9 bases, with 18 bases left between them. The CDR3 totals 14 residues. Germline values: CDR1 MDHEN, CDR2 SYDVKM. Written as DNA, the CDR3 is TGTGCCAGCAGTCCTCAAAGTCCGGGACACACGCAGTATTTT. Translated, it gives CASSPQSPGHTQYF. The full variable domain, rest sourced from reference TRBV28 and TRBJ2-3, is DVKVTQSSRYLVKRTGEKVFLECVQDMDHENMFWYRQDPGLGLRLIYFSYDVKMKEKGDIPEGYSVSREKKERFSLILESASTNQTSMYLCASSPQSPGHTQYFGPGTRLTVL.

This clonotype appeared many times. CDR3 in DNA: TGTGCCAGCCGTGGGAACATGGGCGGCTACACCTTC. It codes for CASRGNMGGYTF. The V gene is TRBV28, the J gene TRBJ1-2; D uncertain. V was clipped by 8 bases and J by 8 bases, with 15 bases between them. This CDR3 contains 12 residues. Germline CDR1 reads MDHEN; CDR2 reads SYDVKM.

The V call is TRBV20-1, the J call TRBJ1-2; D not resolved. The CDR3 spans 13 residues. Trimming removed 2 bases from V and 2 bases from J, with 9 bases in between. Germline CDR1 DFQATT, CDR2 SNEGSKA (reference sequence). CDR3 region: CSARLSGNYGYTF. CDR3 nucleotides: TGCAGTGCTAGATTGTCCGGAAACTATGGCTACACCTTC.

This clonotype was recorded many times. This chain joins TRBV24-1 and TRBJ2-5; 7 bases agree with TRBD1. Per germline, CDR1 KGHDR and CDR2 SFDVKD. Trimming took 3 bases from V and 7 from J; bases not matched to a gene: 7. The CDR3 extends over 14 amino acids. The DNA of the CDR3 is TGTGCCACCAGTGATCGACAGGGAATGCGGACCCAGTACTTC. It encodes CATSDRQGMRTQYF.

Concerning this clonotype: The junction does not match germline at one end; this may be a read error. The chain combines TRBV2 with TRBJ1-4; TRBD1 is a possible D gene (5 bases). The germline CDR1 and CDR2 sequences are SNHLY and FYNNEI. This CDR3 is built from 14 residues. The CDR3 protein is CASGAGTTNEKLLF. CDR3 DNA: TGTGCCAGCGGGGCGGGAACAACAAATGAAAAACTGCTTTTT.

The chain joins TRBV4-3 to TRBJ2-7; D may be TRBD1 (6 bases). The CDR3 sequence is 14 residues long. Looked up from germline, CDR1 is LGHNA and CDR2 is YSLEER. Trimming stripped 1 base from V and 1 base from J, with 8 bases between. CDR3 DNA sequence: TGCGCCAGCAGCCAAGGGACAGCTTCCTACGAGCAGTACTTC. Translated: CASSQGTASYEQYF.

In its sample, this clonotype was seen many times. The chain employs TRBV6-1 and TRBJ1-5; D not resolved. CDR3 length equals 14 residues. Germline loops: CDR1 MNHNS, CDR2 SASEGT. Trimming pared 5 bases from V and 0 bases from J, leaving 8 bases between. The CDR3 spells CASSTHVSNQPQHF. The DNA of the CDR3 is TGTGCCAGCAGTACGCATGTTAGCAATCAGCCCCAGCATTTT.

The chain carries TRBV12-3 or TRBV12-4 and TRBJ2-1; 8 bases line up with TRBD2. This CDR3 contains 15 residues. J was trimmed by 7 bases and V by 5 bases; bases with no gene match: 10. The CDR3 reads CASSPGGGLGNEQFF. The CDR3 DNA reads TGTGCCAGCAGTCCGGGGGGGGGCTTAGGGAATGAGCAGTTCTTC.

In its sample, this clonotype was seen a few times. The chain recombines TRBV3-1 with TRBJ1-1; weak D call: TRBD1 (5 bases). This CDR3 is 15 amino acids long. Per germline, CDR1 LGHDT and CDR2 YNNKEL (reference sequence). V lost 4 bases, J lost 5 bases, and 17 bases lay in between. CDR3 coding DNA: TGTGCCAGCAGCCGCTTTGAAGGGGCGAGTACTGAAGCTTTCTTT. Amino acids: CASSRFEGASTEAFF. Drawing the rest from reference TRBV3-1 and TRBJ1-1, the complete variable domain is DTAVSQTPKYLVTQMGNDKSIKCEQNLGHDTMYWYKQDSKKFLKIMFSYNNKELIINETVPNRFSPKSPDKAHLNLHINSLELGDSAVYFCASSRFEGASTEAFFGQGTRLTVV.

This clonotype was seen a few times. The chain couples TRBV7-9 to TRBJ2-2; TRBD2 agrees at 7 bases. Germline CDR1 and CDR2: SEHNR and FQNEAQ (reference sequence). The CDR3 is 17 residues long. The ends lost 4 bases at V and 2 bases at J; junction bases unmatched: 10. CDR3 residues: CASSSDKREVNTGELFF. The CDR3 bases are TGTGCCAGCAGCTCGGACAAACGGGAGGTTAACACCGGGGAGCTGTTTTTT.

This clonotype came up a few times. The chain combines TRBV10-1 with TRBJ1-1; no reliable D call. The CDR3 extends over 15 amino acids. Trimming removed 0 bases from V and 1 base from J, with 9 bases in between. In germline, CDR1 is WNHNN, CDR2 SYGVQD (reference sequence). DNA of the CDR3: TGCGCCAGCAGTGAGTCGTCCCTGGGGAACACTGAAGCTTTCTTT. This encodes CASSESSLGNTEAFF.

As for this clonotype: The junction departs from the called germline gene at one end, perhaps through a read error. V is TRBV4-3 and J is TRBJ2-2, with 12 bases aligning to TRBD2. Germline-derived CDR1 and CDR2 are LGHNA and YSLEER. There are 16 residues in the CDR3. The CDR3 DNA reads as TGCGCCAGCAGCCGGACTAGCGGGACGGGTACCGGGGGGCTGTTTTTT. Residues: CASSRTSGTGTGGLFF.

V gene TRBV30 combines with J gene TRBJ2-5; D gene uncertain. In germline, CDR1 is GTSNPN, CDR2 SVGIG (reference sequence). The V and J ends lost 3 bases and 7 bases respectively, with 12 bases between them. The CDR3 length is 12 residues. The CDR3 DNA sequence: TGTGCCTGGAGGGAGCCCCTGGGGACCCAGTACTTC. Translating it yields CAWREPLGTQYF.

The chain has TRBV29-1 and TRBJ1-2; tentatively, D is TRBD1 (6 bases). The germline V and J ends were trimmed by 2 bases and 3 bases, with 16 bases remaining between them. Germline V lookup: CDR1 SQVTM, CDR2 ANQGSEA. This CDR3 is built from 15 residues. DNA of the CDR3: TGCAGCGTTGAAAATACAGGGACCGGCGACTATGGCTACACCTTC. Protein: CSVENTGTGDYGYTF.

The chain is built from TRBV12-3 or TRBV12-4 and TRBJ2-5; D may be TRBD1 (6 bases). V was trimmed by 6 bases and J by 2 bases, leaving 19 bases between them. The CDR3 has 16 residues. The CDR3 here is CASSPQSLGGQETQYF. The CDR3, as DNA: TGTGCCAGCAGCCCCCAGAGTCTAGGGGGACAAGAGACCCAGTACTTC.

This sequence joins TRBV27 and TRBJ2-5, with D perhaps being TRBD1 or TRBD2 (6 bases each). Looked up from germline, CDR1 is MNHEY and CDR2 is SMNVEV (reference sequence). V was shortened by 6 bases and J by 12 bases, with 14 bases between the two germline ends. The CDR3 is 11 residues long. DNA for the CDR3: TGTGCCAGCAGACAGGGTCCGGGGGAGTACTTC. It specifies CASRQGPGEYF.

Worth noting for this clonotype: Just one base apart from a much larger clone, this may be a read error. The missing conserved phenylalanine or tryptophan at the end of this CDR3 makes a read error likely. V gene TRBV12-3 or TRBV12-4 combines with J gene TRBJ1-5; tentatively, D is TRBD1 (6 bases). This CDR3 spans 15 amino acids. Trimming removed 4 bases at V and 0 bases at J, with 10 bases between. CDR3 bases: TGTGCCAGCAGTTCAGGGACAACTAGCAATCAGCCCCAGCATTCT. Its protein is CASSSGTTSNQPQHS.

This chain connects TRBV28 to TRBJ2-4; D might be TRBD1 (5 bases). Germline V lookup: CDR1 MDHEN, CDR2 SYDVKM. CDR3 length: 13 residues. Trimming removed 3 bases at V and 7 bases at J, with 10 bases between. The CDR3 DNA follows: TGTGCCAGCAGTTTTAGGGGATCCAACATTCAGTACTTC. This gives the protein CASSFRGSNIQYF.

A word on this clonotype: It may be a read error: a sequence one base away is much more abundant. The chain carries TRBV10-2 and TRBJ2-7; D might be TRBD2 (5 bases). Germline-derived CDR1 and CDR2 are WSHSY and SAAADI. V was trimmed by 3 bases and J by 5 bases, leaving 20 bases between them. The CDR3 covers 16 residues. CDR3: CASSEYERKNGHEQYF. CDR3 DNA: TGCGCCAGCAGTGAATACGAGCGGAAGAACGGCCACGAGCAGTACTTC.

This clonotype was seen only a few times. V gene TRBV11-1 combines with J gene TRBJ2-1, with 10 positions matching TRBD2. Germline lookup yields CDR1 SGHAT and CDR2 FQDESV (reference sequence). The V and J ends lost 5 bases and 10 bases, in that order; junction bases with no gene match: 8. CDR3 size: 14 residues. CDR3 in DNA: TGTGCCAGCAGCCGAGCGGGAGGGCCGCGAGAGCAGTTCTTC. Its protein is CASSRAGGPREQFF.

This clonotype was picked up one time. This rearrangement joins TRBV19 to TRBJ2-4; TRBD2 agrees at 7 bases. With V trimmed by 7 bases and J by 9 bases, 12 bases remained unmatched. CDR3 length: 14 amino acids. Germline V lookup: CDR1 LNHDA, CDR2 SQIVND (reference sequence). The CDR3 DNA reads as TGTGCCAGTACAGGAACCGGGGGGTCGCGCATTCAGTACTTC. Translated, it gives CASTGTGGSRIQYF.

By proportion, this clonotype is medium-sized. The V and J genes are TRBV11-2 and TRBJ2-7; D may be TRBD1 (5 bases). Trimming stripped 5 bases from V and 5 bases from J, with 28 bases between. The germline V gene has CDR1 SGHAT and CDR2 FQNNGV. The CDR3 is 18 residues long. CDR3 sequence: CASSKPDSPDMAIHEQYF. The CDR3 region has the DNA TGTGCCAGCAGCAAGCCCGACAGCCCCGATATGGCAATCCACGAGCAGTACTTC.